The 3 T cell receptor beta chains given below trace back to one sample, sequenced in a study of neurological immune-mediated disorders. Using its own MiXCR run on the 5' RACE reads, TCRdb lists one record per CDR3 protein. This sample has around 20,000 distinct CDR3 sequences, with about 10% found just once. Material: PBMCs. Every receptor here comes from a woman in her sixties or seventies with HTLV-1-associated myelopathy (HAM/TSP).

At least ten counts were recorded for this clonotype. The chain couples TRBV6-6 to TRBJ1-1, with D uncertain. Germline V CDR1 and CDR2: MNHNY, SVGAGI (reference sequence). Trimming removed 4 bases from V and 4 bases from J, with 7 bases in between. This CDR3 has 12 residues. CDR3 protein: CASSSFITEAFF. CDR3 DNA: TGTGCCAGCAGTTCCTTCATCACTGAAGCTTTCTTT.

This clonotype was detected ten times or more. This chain links TRBV29-1 with TRBJ2-7, with 8 positions matching TRBD1. Germline values: CDR1 SQVTM, CDR2 ANQGSEA. This CDR3 contains 17 residues. The V and J ends lost 4 bases and 0 bases, in that order; junction bases with no gene match: 14. This CDR3 is CSVAPTGDRISSYEQYF. CDR3 nucleotides: TGCAGCGTTGCCCCAACCGGGGACAGGATAAGCTCCTACGAGCAGTACTTC.

Many counts were recorded for this clonotype. The V call is TRBV18, the J call TRBJ2-5; D is unclear. CDR3 length equals 15 residues. The germline gives CDR1 KGHSH, CDR2 LQKENI. V lost 3 bases, J lost 0 bases, and 11 bases lay in between. CDR3 in DNA: TGTGCCAGCTCACCCGGGCGGAGTTACCAAGAGACCCAGTACTTC. Translated: CASSPGRSYQETQYF.